This TCR beta chain was sequenced during a study of shared T cell receptors in the human thymus. Sequencing used immunoSEQ multiplex PCR; TCRdb keeps in-frame clones, though not all of them. The table has roughly 410,000 clones, approximately 95% seen once. V shed 2 bases and J 9 bases; nucleotides not matched to a gene: 12. Germline V gene lookup returns CDR1 SGHTA and CDR2 FQGNSA. The CDR3 is 16 amino acids. V gene TRBV7-2 combines with J gene TRBJ2-2; 7 bases line up with TRBD1. The sample consisted of thymocytes. The TCR originated in a human donor. The CDR3 DNA reads as TGTGCCAGCAGCTTAAGTAGGGGGCAACTCCCCCGGGAGCTGTTTTTT. Amino acid sequence: CASSLSRGQLPRELFF.